Sequencing of this T cell receptor beta chain was carried out in a study of HIV-infected patients and healthy controls. Study-level background: CD4 counts in most of the 16 patients increased modestly yet significantly but stayed below normal.

Notes on the study in general: Compared with controls, mean Gini indices were significantly raised in HIV-infected repertoires, possibly indicating oligoclonality.

Around 0.5 ug RNA was reverse transcribed with alpha and beta constant-region primers. Alpha and beta chain libraries were made separately by chain-specific third strand synthesis with multiplexing indices. MiXCR, applied by TCRdb to the 5' RACE reads, yields one record per CDR3 protein. The sample shows some 4,600 distinct CDR3 sequences, under 8.5% of them seen only once. Whole blood was used without fractionation, so all unsorted peripheral T cells were included. RNA came from 2.5 to 3 ml of peripheral blood. Donors were HIV-infected adults who had not yet started antiretroviral therapy but were about to begin. The V end lost 4 bases, the J end lost 2 bases, and 8 bases lay between the germline ends. The CDR3 is made up of 13 amino acids. The V gene's germline CDR1 is SGHDT and CDR2 YYEEEE. A remark on this clonotype: Antigen: not known.

This receptor was obtained from an adult with HIV infection. Specimen: blood, collected before antiretroviral therapy. The V gene is TRBV5-6, the J gene TRBJ2-3, with D hard to call. The CDR3 DNA reads TGTGCCAGCAGCACAGAATCCACAGATACGCAGTATTTT. It specifies CASSTESTDTQYF.